These 3 T cell receptor beta chains were sequenced from one sample in a study of blood T cell repertoires in COVID-19. Measured with immunoSEQ multiplex PCR; TCRdb has only the in-frame clones, and not every one. The table records about 89,000 clones, around 80% of them present only once. Sequencing input: peripheral blood. The origin of the receptors is a man aged 65 to 85 with acute or convalescent COVID-19.

This clone was detected a few times. This sequence joins TRBV5-5 and TRBJ1-4; D gene unclear. Trimming removed 0 bases at V and 2 bases at J, with 14 bases between. CDR3 size: 17 residues. Germline lookup yields CDR1 SGHKS and CDR2 YYEKEE (reference sequence). CDR3 amino acids: CASSLVGGRTTNEKLFF. For the CDR3, the DNA is TGTGCCAGCAGCTTGGTGGGAGGGCGAACGACTAATGAAAAACTGTTTTTT.

The chain joins TRBV6-5 to TRBJ1-2, with no clear D. Deletions cut 8 bases from V and 8 bases from J, with 9 bases between. This CDR3 region has 10 residues. Germline CDR1 is MNHEY and CDR2 is SVGAGI. CDR3 sequence (DNA): TGTGCCAGCTCAGGTTTGGGCTACACCTTC. It encodes CASSGLGYTF.

The chain has TRBV7-6 and TRBJ2-1, with 7 bases aligning to TRBD2. The germline V gene encodes CDR1 SGHVS and CDR2 FNYEAQ. The junction had 11 bases not matched to a gene; V was cut back by 4 bases and J by 2 bases. The CDR3 extends over 17 amino acids. CDR3 residues: CASSSIQGGSAYNEQFF. The CDR3 nucleotides read TGTGCCAGCAGCTCGATCCAGGGAGGGAGCGCCTACAATGAGCAGTTCTTC.